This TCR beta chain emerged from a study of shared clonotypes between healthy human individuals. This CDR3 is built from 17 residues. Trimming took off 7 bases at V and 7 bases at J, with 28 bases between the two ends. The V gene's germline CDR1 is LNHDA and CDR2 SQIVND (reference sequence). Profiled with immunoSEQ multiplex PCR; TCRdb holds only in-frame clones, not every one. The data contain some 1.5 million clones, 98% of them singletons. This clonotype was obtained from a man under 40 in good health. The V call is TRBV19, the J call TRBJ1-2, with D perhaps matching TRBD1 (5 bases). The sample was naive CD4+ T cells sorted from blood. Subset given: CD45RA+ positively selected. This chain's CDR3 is CASTRAGAEGWVAGYTF. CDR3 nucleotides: TGTGCCAGTACCCGGGCCGGGGCAGAGGGATGGGTAGCTGGCTACACCTTC.